The TCR beta chain under discussion was sequenced for a study of vaccination effects on CD4 cells after COVID-19. Study-wide results and limits: Substantial clonal contraction characterized both infection- and vaccine-induced clones late after vaccination. Convalescent patients in the study were few, and early post-infection timepoints were absent. Vaccine-induced clones in healthy vaccinees cross-reacted with common cold coronaviruses in only 1 of 255 cases.

To note about this clone: Its antigen is not known.

The assay was immunoSEQ multiplex PCR, and TCRdb's table has in-frame clones only and misses some. The profile shows 55,000 or so clones, under 75% of them singletons. Antigen-specific CD4+ T cell clonotypes were called by their expansion after viral peptide-pool culture in ViraFEST. Cultured cells yielded isolated CD4+ T cells after nine to ten days. Vaccine recipients lacked prior SARS-CoV-2 infection and had negative nucleocapsid antibodies. On day 3 and again on day 7, half the medium was replaced with IL-2 medium. Sequencing used CD4+ T cells from PBMCs cultured with SARS-CoV-2 spike peptides, obtained before COVID-19 vaccination. The sequence was collected from a human donor who received a COVID-19 vaccine.

CDR3 coding DNA: TGTGCCACACAAAGCGGGGGGGCGTGGGATACGCAGTATTTT. Protein sequence: CATQSGGAWDTQYF. The chain carries TRBV2 and TRBJ2-3; 10 nucleotides agree with TRBD2. The CDR3 runs to 14 residues. Germline V CDR1 and CDR2: SNHLY, FYNNEI. V shed 10 bases and J 6 bases; nucleotides not matched to a gene: 10.